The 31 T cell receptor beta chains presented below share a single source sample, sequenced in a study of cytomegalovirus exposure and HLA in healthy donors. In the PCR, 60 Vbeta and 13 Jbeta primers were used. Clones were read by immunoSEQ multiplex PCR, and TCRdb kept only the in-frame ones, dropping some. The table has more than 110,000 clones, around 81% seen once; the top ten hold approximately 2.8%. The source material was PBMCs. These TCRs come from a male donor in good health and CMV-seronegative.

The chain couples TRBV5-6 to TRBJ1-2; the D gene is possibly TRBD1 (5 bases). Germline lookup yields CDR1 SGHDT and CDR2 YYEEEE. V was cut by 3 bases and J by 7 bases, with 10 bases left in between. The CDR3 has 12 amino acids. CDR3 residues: CASSWGDAGYTF. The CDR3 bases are TGTGCCAGCAGCTGGGGGGACGCTGGCTACACCTTC. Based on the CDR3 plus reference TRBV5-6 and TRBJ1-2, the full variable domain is DAGVTQSPTHLIKTRGQQVTLRCSPKSGHDTVSWYQQALGQGPQFIFQYYEEEERQRGNFPDRFSGHQFPNYSSELNVNALLLGDSALYLCASSWGDAGYTFGSGTRLTVV.

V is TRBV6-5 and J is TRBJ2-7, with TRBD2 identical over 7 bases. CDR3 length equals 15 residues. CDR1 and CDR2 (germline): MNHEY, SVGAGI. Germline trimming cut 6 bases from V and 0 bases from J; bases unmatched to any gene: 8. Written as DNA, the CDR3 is TGTGCCAGCAGACAACTAGCGAGAGGCTCCTACGAGCAGTACTTC. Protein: CASRQLARGSYEQYF.

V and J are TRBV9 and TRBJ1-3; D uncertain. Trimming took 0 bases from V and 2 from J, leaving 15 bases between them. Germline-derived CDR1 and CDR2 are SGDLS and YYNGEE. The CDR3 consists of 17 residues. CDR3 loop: CASSVGGPRGAGNTIYF. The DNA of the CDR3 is TGTGCCAGCAGCGTAGGTGGTCCCCGGGGAGCTGGAAACACCATATATTTT.

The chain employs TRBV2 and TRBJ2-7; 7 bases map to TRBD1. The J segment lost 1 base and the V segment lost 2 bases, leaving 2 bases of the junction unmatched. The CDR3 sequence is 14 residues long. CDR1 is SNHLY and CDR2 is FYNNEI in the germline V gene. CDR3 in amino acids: CASSEYRGSYEQYF. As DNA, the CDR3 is TGTGCCAGCAGTGAATACAGGGGTTCCTACGAGCAGTACTTC. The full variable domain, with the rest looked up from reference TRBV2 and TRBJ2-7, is EPEVTQTPSHQVTQMGQEVILRCVPISNHLYFYWYRQILGQKVEFLVSFYNNEISEKSEIFDDQFSVERPDGSNFTLKIRSTKLEDSAMYFCASSEYRGSYEQYFGPGTRLTVT.

CDR3 protein: CASSLQGYEQYF. DNA for the CDR3: TGTGCCAGCAGCTTACAGGGCTACGAGCAGTACTTC. The V and J genes are TRBV7-2 and TRBJ2-7, with D perhaps TRBD1 (5 bases). V was trimmed by 2 bases and J by 3 bases, leaving 5 bases between them. There are 12 residues in the CDR3. The germline gives CDR1 SGHTA, CDR2 FQGNSA.

The CDR3 DNA reads TGTGCCAGCAGCTTAATCCGCGGGACTAGCACGGGCGAGCAGTACTTC. Translating it yields CASSLIRGTSTGEQYF. The chain has TRBV7-9 and TRBJ2-7; 9 bases map to TRBD2. The CDR3 runs to 16 residues. Germline CDR1 SEHNR, CDR2 FQNEAQ (reference sequence). The V segment lost 2 bases and the J segment 6 bases; nucleotides outside the gene matches: 11.

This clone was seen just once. CDR3 coding DNA: TGTGCCAGCAGCTTATCCGGGAGCGGGGGCACCGGGGAGCTGTTTTTT. This translates into CASSLSGSGGTGELFF. The V gene is TRBV7-9, the J gene TRBJ2-2; 8 positions match TRBD2. The V segment lost 2 bases and the J segment 4 bases; nucleotides outside the gene matches: 6. Germline V gene data show CDR1 as SEHNR and CDR2 as FQNEAQ (reference sequence). CDR3 size: 16 residues.

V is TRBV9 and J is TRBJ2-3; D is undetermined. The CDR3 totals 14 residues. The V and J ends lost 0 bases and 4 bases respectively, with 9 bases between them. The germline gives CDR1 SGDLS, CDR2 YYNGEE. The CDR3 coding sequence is TGTGCCAGCAGCGTAGTGGGTAGCCCAGATACGCAGTATTTT. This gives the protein CASSVVGSPDTQYF.

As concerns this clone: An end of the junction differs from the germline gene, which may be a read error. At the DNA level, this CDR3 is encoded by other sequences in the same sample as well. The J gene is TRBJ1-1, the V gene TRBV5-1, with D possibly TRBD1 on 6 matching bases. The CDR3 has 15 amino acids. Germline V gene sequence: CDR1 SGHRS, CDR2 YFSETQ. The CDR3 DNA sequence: TGCGCCAGCAGCCTAATGACAGGAAGCCCCACTGAGGCTTTCTTT. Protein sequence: CASSLMTGSPTEAFF. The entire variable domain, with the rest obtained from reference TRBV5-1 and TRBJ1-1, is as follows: KAGVTQTPRYLIKTRGQQVTLSCSPISGHRSVSWYQQTPGQGLQFLFEYFSETQRNKGNFPGRFSGRQFSNSRSEMNVSTLELGDSALYLCASSLMTGSPTEAFFGQGTRLTVV.

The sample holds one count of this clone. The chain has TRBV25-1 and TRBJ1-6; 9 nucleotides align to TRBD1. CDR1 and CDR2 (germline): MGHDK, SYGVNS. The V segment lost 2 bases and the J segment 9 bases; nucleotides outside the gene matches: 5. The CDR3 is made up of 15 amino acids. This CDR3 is CASSEPGQGASPLHF. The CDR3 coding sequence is TGTGCCAGCAGTGAACCGGGACAGGGTGCTTCACCCCTCCACTTT.

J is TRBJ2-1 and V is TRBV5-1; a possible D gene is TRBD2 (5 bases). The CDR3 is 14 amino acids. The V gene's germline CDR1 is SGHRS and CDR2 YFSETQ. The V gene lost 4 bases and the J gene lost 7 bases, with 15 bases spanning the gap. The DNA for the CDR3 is TGCGCCAGCAGCCTGGGCCTAGCCGGTAATGAGCAGTTCTTC. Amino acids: CASSLGLAGNEQFF.

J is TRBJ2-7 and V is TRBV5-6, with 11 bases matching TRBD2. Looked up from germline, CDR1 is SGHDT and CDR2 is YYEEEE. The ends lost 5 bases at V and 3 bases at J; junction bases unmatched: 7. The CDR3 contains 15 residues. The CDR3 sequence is CASRSLAGESYEQYF. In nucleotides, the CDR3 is TGTGCCAGCAGATCACTAGCGGGGGAGAGCTACGAGCAGTACTTC.

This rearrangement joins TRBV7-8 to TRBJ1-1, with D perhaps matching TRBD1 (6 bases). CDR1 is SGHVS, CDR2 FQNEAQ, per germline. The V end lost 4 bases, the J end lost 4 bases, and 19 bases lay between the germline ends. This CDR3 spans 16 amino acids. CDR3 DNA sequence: TGTGCCAGCAGCTGGGGGGCGGGGGCGGACGGCACTGAAGCTTTCTTT. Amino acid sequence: CASSWGAGADGTEAFF. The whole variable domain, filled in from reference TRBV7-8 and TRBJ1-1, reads GAGVSQSPRYKVAKRGQDVALRCDPISGHVSLFWYQQALGQGPEFLTYFQNEAQLDKSGLPSDRFFAERPEGSVSTLKIQRTQQEDSAVYLCASSWGAGADGTEAFFGQGTRLTVV.

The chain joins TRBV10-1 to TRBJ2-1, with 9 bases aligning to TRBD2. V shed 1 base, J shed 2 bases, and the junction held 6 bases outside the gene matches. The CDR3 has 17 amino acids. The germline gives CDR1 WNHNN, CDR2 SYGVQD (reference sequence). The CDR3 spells CASSEYPQREAYNEQFF. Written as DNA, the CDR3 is TGCGCCAGCAGTGAGTATCCCCAGCGGGAGGCCTACAATGAGCAGTTCTTC.

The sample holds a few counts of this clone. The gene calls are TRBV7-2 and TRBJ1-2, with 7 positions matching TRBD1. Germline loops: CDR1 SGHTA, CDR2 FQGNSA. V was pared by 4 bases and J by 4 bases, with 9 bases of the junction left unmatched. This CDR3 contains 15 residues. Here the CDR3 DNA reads TGTGCCAGCAGCTCGACAGGGTTTCTTCTCTATGGCTACACCTTC. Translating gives CASSSTGFLLYGYTF.

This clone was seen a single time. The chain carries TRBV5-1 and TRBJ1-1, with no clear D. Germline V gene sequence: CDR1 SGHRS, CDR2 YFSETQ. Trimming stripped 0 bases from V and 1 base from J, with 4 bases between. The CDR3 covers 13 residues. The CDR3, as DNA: TGCGCCAGCAGCTTGGGCAGGAACACTGAAGCTTTCTTT. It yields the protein CASSLGRNTEAFF.

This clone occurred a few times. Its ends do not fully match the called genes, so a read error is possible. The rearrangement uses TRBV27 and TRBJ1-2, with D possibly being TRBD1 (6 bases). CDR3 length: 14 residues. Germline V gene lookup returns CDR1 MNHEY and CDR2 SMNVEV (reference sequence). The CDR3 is CASTTDRRNYGYPF. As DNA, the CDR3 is TGTGCCAGCACCACCGACAGGAGGAACTATGGCTACCCCTTC.

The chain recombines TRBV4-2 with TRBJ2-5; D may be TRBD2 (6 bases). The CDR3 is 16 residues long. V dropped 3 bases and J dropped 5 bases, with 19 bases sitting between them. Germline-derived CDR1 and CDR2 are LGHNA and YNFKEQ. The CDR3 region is CASSHSLEGEMETQYF. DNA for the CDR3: TGTGCCAGCAGCCATTCCCTGGAGGGAGAGATGGAGACCCAGTACTTC.

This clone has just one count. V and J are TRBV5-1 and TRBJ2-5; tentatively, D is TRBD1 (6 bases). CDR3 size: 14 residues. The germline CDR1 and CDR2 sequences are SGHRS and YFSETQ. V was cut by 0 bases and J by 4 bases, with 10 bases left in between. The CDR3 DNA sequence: TGCGCCAGCAGCTTGGATACAGGGTTAGAGACCCAGTACTTC. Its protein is CASSLDTGLETQYF. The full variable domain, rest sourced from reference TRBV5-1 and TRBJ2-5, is KAGVTQTPRYLIKTRGQQVTLSCSPISGHRSVSWYQQTPGQGLQFLFEYFSETQRNKGNFPGRFSGRQFSNSRSEMNVSTLELGDSALYLCASSLDTGLETQYFGPGTRLLVL.

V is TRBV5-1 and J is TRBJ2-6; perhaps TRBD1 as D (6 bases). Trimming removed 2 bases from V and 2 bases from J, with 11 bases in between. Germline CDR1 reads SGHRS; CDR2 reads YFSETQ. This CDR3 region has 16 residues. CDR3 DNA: TGCGCCAGCAGCTTTTACAGGGACACTGGGGCCAACGTCCTGACTTTC. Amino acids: CASSFYRDTGANVLTF.

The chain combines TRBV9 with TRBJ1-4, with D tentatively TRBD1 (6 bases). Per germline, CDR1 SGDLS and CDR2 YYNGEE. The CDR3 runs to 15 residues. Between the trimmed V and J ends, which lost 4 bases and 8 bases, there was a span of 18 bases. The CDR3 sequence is CASSPYGGRGEKLFF. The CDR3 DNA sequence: TGTGCCAGCAGCCCGTATGGGGGGCGGGGGGAAAAACTGTTTTTT.

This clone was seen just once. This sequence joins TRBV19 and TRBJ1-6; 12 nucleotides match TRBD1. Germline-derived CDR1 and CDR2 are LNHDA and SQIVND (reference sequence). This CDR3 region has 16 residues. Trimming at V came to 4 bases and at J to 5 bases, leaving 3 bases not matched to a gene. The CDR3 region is CASSRGQGANNSPLHF. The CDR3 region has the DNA TGTGCCAGTAGTAGGGGACAGGGGGCAAATAATTCACCCCTCCACTTT.

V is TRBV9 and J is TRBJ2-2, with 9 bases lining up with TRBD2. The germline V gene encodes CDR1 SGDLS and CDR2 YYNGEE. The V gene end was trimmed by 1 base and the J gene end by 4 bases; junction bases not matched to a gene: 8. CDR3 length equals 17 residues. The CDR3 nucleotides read TGTGCCAGCAGCGTACCTCGACTGACTAGCGGCACCGGGGAGCTGTTTTTT. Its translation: CASSVPRLTSGTGELFF.

CDR3 DNA sequence: TGTGCCAGCAGCCGTCCAGGGCCCAATGAAGCTTTCTTT. Translating gives CASSRPGPNEAFF. The chain carries TRBV7-9 and TRBJ1-1, with D perhaps matching TRBD1 (5 bases). CDR1 is SEHNR, CDR2 FQNEAQ, per germline (reference sequence). This CDR3 comprises 13 residues. Trimming shortened V by 5 bases and J by 7 bases, and 14 bases separated the two germline ends.

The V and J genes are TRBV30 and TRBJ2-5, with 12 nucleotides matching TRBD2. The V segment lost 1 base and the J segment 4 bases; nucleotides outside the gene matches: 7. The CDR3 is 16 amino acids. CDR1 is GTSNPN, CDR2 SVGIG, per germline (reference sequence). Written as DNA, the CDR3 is TGTGCCTGGAGTGCAAGACTAGCGGGAGTCGTAGAGACCCAGTACTTC. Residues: CAWSARLAGVVETQYF.

This CDR3 reads CASSSGLAGGGETQYF. The CDR3 DNA is TGTGCCAGCAGCTCCGGACTAGCGGGGGGGGGAGAGACCCAGTACTTC. The chain is built from TRBV7-2 and TRBJ2-5, with TRBD2 matching 15 bases. Germline CDR1 is SGHTA and CDR2 is FQGNSA. Trimming cost V 4 bases and J 4 bases; bases outside gene matches: 4. CDR3 length equals 16 residues.

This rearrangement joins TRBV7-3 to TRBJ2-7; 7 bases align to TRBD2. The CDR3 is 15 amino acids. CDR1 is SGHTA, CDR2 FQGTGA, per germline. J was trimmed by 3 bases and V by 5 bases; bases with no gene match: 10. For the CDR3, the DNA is TGTGCCAGCAGCAGCGCAGGCGGGACTAACTACGAGCAGTACTTC. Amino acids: CASSSAGGTNYEQYF.

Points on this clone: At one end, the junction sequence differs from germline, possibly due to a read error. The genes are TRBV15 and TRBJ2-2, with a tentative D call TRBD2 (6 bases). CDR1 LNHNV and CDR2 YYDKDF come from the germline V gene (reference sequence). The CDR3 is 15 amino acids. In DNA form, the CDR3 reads TGTTCCACCCTGGCCGGGGGAAGGAACACCGGGGAGCTGTTTTTT. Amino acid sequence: CSTLAGGRNTGELFF.

CDR3 nucleotides: TGTGCCAGCTCACCAATAGACAGAGATTCACCCCTCCACTTT. Its protein product is CASSPIDRDSPLHF. The V gene is TRBV18, the J gene TRBJ1-6; D may be TRBD1 (5 bases). CDR1 and CDR2 from the germline V gene are KGHSH and LQKENI. The CDR3 sequence is 14 residues long. The V end was cut by 2 bases, the J end by 8 bases, with 10 bases between. The full variable domain, with the rest looked up from reference TRBV18 and TRBJ1-6, is NAGVMQNPRHLVRRRGQEARLRCSPMKGHSHVYWYRQLPEEGLKFMVYLQKENIIDESGMPKERFSAEFPKEGPSILRIQQVVRGDSAAYFCASSPIDRDSPLHFGNGTRLTVT.

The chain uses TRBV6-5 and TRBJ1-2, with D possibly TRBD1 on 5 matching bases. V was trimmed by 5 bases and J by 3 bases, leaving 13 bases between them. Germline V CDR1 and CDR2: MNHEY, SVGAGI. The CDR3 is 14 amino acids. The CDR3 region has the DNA TGTGCCAGCAGTGTCTCGACAGCGTACTATGGCTACACCTTC. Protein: CASSVSTAYYGYTF.

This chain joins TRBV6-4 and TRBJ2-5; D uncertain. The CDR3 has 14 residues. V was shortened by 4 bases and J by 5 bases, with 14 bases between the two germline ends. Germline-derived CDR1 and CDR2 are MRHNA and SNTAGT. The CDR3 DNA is TGTGCCAGCAGTGTGGGTGGGCATAGGGAGACCCAGTACTTC. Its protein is CASSVGGHRETQYF.